The next 3 T cell receptor beta chains were all read from a single sample in a study of blood T cell repertoires in COVID-19. Repertoires were generated with immunoSEQ multiplex PCR, while TCRdb's copy carries only in-frame clones and drops some. Found here are 270,000 or so clones, about 89% of them singletons; the top ten hold roughly 3%. Sequencing input: PBMCs or T cells enriched from blood (not recorded which). The receptor source for this set is a woman between 18 and 29 years old who had recovered from COVID-19.

In DNA form, the CDR3 reads TGTGCCAGCAGTTTAATAGCGGGATTTGAGCAGTTCTTC. It is translated as CASSLIAGFEQFF. This chain connects TRBV12-3 or TRBV12-4 to TRBJ2-1; 8 nucleotides match TRBD2. The CDR3 sequence is 13 residues long. The trim removed 2 bases at V and 9 bases at J, leaving 3 bases unmatched.

The CDR3 sequence is CASQTPTAGHEQFF. For the CDR3, the DNA is TGTGCCAGCCAGACTCCTACGGCAGGGCATGAGCAGTTCTTC. The chain couples TRBV28 to TRBJ2-1; perhaps TRBD1 as D (5 bases). This CDR3 has 14 amino acids. The V and J ends lost 8 bases and 8 bases respectively, with 19 bases between them. Germline V gene lookup returns CDR1 MDHEN and CDR2 SYDVKM.

CDR3 protein: CSVRGDYEQYF. In nucleotides, the CDR3 is TGCAGCGTTCGGGGGGACTACGAGCAGTACTTC. This chain links TRBV29-1 with TRBJ2-7, with 7 bases matching TRBD2. V was pared by 5 bases and J by 3 bases, with 1 base of the junction left unmatched. The CDR3 sequence is 11 residues long. CDR1 is SQVTM and CDR2 is ANQGSEA in the germline V gene.